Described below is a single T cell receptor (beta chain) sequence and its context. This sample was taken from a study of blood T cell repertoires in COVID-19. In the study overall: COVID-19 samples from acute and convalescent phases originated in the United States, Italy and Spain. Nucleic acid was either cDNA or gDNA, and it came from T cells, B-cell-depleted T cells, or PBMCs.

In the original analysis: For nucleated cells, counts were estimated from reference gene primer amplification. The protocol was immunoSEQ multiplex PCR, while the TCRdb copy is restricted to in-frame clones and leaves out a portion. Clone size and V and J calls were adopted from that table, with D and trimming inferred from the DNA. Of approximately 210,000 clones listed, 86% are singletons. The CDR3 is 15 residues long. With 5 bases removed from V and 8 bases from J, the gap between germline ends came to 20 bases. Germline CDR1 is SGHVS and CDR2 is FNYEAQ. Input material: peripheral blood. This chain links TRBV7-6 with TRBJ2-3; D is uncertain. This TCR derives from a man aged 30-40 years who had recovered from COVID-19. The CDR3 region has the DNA TGTGCCAGCAGCAATAGAAAAGCGCCCGATGGTACGCAGTATTTT. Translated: CASSNRKAPDGTQYF.